The 2 T cell receptor beta chains below were found in one sample sequenced in a study of Tregs in tolerant kidney transplant recipients. The method was immunoSEQ multiplex PCR; TCRdb's version includes in-frame clones alone and lacks a portion of them. This sample has 110,000 or so clones, with roughly 92% found just once. Sequencing used CD4+ T cells from blood. The source of these receptors is a human donor in good health.

The genes are TRBV7-9 and TRBJ2-7; D perhaps matches TRBD2 (6 bases). CDR1 is SEHNR and CDR2 is FQNEAQ in the germline V gene (reference sequence). The CDR3 length is 13 residues. The ends were cut back, 5 bases at V and 2 bases at J, with 10 bases in the middle. The CDR3 DNA is TGTGCCAGCAGCCCACTAGCCCCCTACGAGCAGTACTTC. Translation gives CASSPLAPYEQYF.

The rearrangement joins TRBV6-5 to TRBJ2-7; D is uncertain. The V gene's germline CDR1 is MNHEY and CDR2 SVGAGI. CDR3 length: 14 amino acids. Trimming removed 6 bases from V and 4 bases from J, with 16 bases in between. The CDR3 loop is CASSTTGVLYEQYF. Written as DNA, the CDR3 is TGTGCCAGCAGCACAACTGGGGTCCTATACGAGCAGTACTTC.